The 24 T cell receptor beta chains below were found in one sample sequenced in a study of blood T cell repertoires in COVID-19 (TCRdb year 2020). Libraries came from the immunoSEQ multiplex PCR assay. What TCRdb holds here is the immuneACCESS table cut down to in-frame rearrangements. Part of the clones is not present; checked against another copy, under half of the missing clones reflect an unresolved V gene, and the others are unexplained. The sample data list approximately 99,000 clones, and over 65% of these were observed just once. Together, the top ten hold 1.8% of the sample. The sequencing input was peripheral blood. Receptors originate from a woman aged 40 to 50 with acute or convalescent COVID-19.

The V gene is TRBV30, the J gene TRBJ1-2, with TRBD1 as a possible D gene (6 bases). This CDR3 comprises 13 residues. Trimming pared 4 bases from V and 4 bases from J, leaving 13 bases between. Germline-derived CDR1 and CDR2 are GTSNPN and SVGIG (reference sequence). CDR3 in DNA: TGTGCCTGGATGGTCAGGGGTAGCTATGGCTACACCTTC. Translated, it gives CAWMVRGSYGYTF.

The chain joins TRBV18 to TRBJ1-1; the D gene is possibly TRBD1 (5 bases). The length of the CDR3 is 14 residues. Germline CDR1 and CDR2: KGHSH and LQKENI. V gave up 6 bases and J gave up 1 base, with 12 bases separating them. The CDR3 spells CASSRQSSNTEAFF. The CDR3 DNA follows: TGTGCCAGCTCCCGACAGTCCTCGAACACTGAAGCTTTCTTT.

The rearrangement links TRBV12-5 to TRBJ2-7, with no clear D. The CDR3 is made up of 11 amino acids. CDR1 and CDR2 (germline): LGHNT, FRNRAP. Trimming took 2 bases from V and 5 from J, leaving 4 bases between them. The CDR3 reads CASGLLDEQYF. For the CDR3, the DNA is TGTGCTAGTGGTTTGTTAGACGAGCAGTACTTC.

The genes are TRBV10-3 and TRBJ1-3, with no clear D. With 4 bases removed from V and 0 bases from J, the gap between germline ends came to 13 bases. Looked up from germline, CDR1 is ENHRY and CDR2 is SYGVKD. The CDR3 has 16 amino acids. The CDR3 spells CAISVVFGFSGNTIYF. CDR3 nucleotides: TGTGCCATCAGTGTCGTGTTCGGTTTCTCTGGAAACACCATATATTTT.

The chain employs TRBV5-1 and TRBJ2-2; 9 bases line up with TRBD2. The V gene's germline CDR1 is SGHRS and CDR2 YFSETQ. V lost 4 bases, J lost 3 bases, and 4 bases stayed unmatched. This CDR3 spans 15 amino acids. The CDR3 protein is CASSTTSGHTGELFF. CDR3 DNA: TGCGCCAGCAGCACGACTAGCGGCCACACCGGGGAGCTGTTTTTT.

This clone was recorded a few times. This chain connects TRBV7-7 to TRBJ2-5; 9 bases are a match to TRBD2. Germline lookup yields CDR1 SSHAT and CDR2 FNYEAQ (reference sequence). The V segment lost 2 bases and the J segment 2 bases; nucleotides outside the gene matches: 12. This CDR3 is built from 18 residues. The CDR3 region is CASSLSGGGAANQETQYF. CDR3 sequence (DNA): TGTGCCAGCAGCTTATCTGGCGGGGGGGCCGCGAATCAAGAGACCCAGTACTTC.

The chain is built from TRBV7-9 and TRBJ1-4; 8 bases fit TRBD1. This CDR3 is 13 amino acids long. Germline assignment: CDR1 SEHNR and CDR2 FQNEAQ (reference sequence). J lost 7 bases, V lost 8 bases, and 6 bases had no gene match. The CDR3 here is CASVRGQGEKLFF. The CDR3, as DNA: TGTGCCAGCGTCAGAGGACAGGGTGAAAAACTGTTTTTT. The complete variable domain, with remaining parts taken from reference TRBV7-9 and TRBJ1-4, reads DTGVSQNPRHKITKRGQNVTFRCDPISEHNRLYWYRQTLGQGPEFLTYFQNEAQLEKSRLLSDRFSAERPKGSFSTLEIQRTEQGDSAMYLCASVRGQGEKLFFGSGTQLSVL.

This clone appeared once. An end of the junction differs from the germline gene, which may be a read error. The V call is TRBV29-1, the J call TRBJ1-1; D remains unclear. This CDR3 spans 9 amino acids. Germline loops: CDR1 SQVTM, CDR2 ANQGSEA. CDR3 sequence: CSVEEGLVF. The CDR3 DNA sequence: TGCAGCGTTGAAGAGGGCCTCGTTTTT.

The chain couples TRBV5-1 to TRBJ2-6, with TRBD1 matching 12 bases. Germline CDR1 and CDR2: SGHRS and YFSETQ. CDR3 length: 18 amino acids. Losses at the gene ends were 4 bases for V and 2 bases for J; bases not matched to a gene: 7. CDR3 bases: TGCGCCAGCAGCCCATCCGGGACAGGGGGCGCTGGGGCCAACGTCCTGACTTTC. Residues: CASSPSGTGGAGANVLTF.

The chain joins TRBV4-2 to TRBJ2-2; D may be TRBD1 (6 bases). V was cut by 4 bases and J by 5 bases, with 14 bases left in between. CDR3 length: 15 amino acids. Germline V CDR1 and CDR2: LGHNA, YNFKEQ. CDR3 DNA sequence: TGTGCCAGCAGCCCCAGACAGGAGACTACCGGGGAGCTGTTTTTT. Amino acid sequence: CASSPRQETTGELFF.

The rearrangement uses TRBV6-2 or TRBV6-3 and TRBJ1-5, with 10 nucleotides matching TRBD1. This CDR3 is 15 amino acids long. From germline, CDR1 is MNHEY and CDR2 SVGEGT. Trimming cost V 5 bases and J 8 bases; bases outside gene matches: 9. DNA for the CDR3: TGTGCCAGCAGTGCCTCCCTGACAGGGGGCAAGCCCCAGCATTTT. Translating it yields CASSASLTGGKPQHF.

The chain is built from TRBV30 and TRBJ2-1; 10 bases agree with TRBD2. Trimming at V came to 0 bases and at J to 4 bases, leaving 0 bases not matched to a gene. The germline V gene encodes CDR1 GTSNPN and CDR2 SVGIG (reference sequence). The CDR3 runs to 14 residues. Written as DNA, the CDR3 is TGTGCCTGGAGTGTGGGACTAGCGTACAATGAGCAGTTCTTC. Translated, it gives CAWSVGLAYNEQFF.

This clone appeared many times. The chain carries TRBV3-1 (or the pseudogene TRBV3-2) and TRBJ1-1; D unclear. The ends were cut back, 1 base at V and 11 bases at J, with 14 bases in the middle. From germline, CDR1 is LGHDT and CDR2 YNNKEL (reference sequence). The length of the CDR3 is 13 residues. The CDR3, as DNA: TGTGCCAGCAGCCAAGTCGACACGTCTGGGGCTTTCTTT. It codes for CASSQVDTSGAFF.

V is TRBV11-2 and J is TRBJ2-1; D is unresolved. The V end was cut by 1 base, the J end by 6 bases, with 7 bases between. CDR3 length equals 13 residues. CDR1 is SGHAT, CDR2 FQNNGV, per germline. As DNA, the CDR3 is TGTGCCAGCAGCTTAGGACTCCGCAATGAGCAGTTCTTC. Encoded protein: CASSLGLRNEQFF. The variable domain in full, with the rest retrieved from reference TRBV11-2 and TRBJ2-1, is EAGVAQSPRYKIIEKRQSVAFWCNPISGHATLYWYQQILGQGPKLLIQFQNNGVVDDSQLPKDRFSAERLKGVDSTLKIQPAKLEDSAVYLCASSLGLRNEQFFGPGTRLTVL.

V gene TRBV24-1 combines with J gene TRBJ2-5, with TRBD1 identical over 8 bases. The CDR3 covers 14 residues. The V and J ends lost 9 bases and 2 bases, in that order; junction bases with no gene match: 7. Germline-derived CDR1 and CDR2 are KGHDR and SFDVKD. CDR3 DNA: TGTGCCACCGGGGGAACAGGGGGGCAAGAGACCCAGTACTTC. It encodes CATGGTGGQETQYF.

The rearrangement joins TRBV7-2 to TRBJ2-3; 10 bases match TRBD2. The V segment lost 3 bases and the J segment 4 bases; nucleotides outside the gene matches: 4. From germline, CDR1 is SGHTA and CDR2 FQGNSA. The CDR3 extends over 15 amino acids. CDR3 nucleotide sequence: TGTGCCAGCAGCTTGGGGCTAGCGGGGGCAGATACGCAGTATTTT. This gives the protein CASSLGLAGADTQYF.

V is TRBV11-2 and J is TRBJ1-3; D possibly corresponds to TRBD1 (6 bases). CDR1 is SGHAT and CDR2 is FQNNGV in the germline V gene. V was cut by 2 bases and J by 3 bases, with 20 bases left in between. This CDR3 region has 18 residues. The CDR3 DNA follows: TGTGCCAGCAGCTTATACCCATATGGGGGGGCAGGTGGAAACACCATATATTTT. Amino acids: CASSLYPYGGAGGNTIYF.

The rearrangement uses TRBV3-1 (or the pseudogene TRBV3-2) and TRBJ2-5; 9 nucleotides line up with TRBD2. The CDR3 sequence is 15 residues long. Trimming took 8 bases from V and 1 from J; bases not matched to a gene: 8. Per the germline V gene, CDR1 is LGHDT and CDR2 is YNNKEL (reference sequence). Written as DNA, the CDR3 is TGTGCCAGCCCAGCCGGGCGGGGGGGCCAAGAGACCCAGTACTTC. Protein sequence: CASPAGRGGQETQYF.

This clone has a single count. Here the CDR3 reads CSVGYSTYQETQYF. Here the CDR3 DNA reads TGCAGCGTTGGTTACTCCACGTACCAAGAGACCCAGTACTTC. The chain recombines TRBV29-1 with TRBJ2-5; D unresolved. The CDR3 extends over 14 amino acids. CDR1 is SQVTM and CDR2 is ANQGSEA in the germline V gene. V lost 4 bases, J lost 0 bases, and 12 bases lay in between. Looking up the rest from reference TRBV29-1 and TRBJ2-5 gives the full variable domain: SAVISQKPSRDICQRGTSLTIQCQVDSQVTMMFWYRQQPGQSLTLIATANQGSEATYESGFVIDKFPISRPNLTFSTLTVSNMSPEDSSIYLCSVGYSTYQETQYFGPGTRLLVL.

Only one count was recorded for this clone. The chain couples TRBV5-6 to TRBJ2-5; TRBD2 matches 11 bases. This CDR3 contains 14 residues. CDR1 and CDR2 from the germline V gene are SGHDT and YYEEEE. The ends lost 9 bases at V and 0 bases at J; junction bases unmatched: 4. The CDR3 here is CATTSGVYQETQYF. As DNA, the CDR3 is TGTGCCACGACTAGCGGGGTGTACCAAGAGACCCAGTACTTC.

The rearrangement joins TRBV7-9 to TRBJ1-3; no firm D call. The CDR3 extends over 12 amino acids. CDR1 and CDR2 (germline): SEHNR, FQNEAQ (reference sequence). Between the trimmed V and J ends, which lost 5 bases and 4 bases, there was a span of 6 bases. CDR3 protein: CASSLIGNTIYF. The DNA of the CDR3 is TGTGCCAGCAGCCTTATCGGAAACACCATATATTTT.

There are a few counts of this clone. CDR3 nucleotides: TGTGCCTGGAGTCGCAGTGTGAACACTGAAGCTTTCTTT. It specifies CAWSRSVNTEAFF. This chain connects TRBV30 to TRBJ1-1; D gene unclear. CDR3 length: 13 residues. Trimming left V 2 bases short and J 0 bases short, with 7 bases between. CDR1 and CDR2 from the germline V gene are GTSNPN and SVGIG (reference sequence).

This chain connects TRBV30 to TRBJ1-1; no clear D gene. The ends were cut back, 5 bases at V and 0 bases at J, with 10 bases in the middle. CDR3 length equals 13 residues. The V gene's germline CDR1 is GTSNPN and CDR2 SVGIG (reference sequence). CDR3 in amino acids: CAWGQRMNTEAFF. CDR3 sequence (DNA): TGTGCCTGGGGGCAGAGGATGAACACTGAAGCTTTCTTT.

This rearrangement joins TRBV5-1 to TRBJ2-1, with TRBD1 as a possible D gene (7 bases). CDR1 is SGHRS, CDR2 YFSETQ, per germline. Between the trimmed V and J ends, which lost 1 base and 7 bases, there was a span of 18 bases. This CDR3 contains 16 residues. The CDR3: CASSLRQGIRGNEQFF. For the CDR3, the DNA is TGCGCCAGCAGCTTGCGACAGGGCATCCGGGGGAATGAGCAGTTCTTC.